These 25 T cell receptor beta chains originate from one sample sequenced in a study of CD8 T cells in ankylosing spondylitis. Study outcomes and limitations: What seemed typical of ankylosing spondylitis blood was a TCR beta motif built from several highly homologous variants.

Their antigen targets remain unknown. TCRdb recomputed calls from the 5' RACE reads with MiXCR, one row per CDR3 protein. The sample lists around 390,000 distinct CDR3 sequences; about a fifth were seen once. Sequencing input: blood, either unsorted or a sorted T cell fraction (not recorded which). The receptor source for this set is a male donor with ankylosing spondylitis.

The V and J genes are TRBV15 and TRBJ1-1; no firm D call. Per the germline V gene, CDR1 is LNHNV and CDR2 is YYDKDF (reference sequence). The CDR3 contains 15 residues. The V and J ends lost 0 bases and 7 bases respectively, with 15 bases between them. The CDR3 here is CATSRDSRVEVEAFF. CDR3 nucleotides: TGTGCCACCAGCAGAGATTCAAGAGTAGAGGTTGAAGCTTTCTTT.

The chain employs TRBV6-1 and TRBJ2-1, with TRBD1 as a possible D gene (5 bases). Germline V gene data show CDR1 as MNHNS and CDR2 as SASEGT. This CDR3 region has 15 residues. V was cut by 5 bases and J by 0 bases, with 11 bases left in between. This CDR3 reads CASSRRQSSYNEQFF. CDR3 nucleotides: TGTGCCAGCAGTCGACGACAGAGCTCCTACAATGAGCAGTTCTTC.

This clonotype turned up a few times. The rearrangement joins TRBV7-2 to TRBJ2-3; D not certain. V lost 4 bases to trimming and J lost 1 base, with 12 bases between them. The CDR3 totals 15 residues. Germline V gene data show CDR1 as SGHTA and CDR2 as FQGNSA. The DNA of the CDR3 is TGTGCCAGCAGCTCCCTAGAATCTCGCACAGATACGCAGTATTTT. Its protein product is CASSSLESRTDTQYF.

This clonotype was counted a few times. The chain joins TRBV18 to TRBJ2-4, with D possibly being TRBD1 or TRBD2 (5 bases each). The CDR3 extends over 18 amino acids. Trimming shortened V by 2 bases and J by 5 bases, and 22 bases separated the two germline ends. Germline V gives CDR1 KGHSH, CDR2 LQKENI. The CDR3 region is CASSPVRGRVLMQNIQYF. CDR3 DNA: TGTGCCAGCTCACCAGTTCGGGGCAGGGTCCTGATGCAAAACATTCAGTACTTC.

The chain recombines TRBV7-2 with TRBJ2-2; the match to TRBD2 covers 9 bases. Looked up from germline, CDR1 is SGHTA and CDR2 is FQGNSA. The CDR3 length is 15 residues. V was pared by 5 bases and J by 7 bases, with 8 bases of the junction left unmatched. CDR3 amino acids: CASSPRTSENGELFF. DNA of the CDR3: TGTGCCAGCAGCCCCCGGACTAGCGAGAACGGGGAGCTGTTTTTT.

For this clonotype: No conserved phenylalanine or tryptophan is present at the end of the CDR3, so a read error is the likely explanation. The rearrangement links TRBV10-3 to TRBJ2-1; 8 positions match TRBD1. J gave up 0 bases and V 8 bases, and 3 bases lay outside the gene matches. The CDR3 runs 14 residues. Germline V CDR1 and CDR2: ENHRY, SYGVKD. Here the CDR3 DNA reads TGTGCCATCGGGGGGACAGGCTCCTACAATGAGCAGTTCCTC. Translation: CAIGGTGSYNEQFL.

V is TRBV11-2 and J is TRBJ2-2; possibly TRBD1 or TRBD2 for D (5 bases each). Germline lookup yields CDR1 SGHAT and CDR2 FQNNGV. The CDR3 totals 18 residues. V gave up 4 bases and J gave up 4 bases, with 22 bases separating them. The CDR3 DNA reads TGTGCCAGCAGCTACCACCTCCGGGACCCCGAATTCACCGGGGAGCTGTTTTTT. Encoded protein: CASSYHLRDPEFTGELFF.

This clonotype has more than one count but fewer than ten. The chain links TRBV2 to TRBJ2-7; 8 nucleotides match TRBD1. The CDR3 totals 12 residues. In germline, CDR1 is SNHLY, CDR2 FYNNEI. Losses at the gene ends were 8 bases for V and 7 bases for J; bases not matched to a gene: 7. The CDR3 loop is CASGQGTDEQYF. The CDR3 DNA sequence: TGTGCCAGCGGACAGGGAACGGATGAGCAGTACTTC.

This clonotype was seen repeatedly, ten times or more. The chain couples TRBV10-3 to TRBJ2-1; D perhaps matches TRBD1 (6 bases). This CDR3 is built from 13 residues. The V end was cut by 4 bases, the J end by 2 bases, with 6 bases between. Germline V gene data show CDR1 as ENHRY and CDR2 as SYGVKD. CDR3 residues: CAISGTAYNEQFF. The CDR3 region has the DNA TGTGCCATCAGTGGGACAGCCTACAATGAGCAGTTCTTC.

V and J are TRBV18 and TRBJ2-7; TRBD1 aligns across 7 bases. V lost 6 bases, J lost 6 bases, and 11 bases stayed unmatched. Germline CDR1 reads KGHSH; CDR2 reads LQKENI. This CDR3 has 14 amino acids. CDR3 bases: TGTGCCAGCTCGCAACAGGGGTTTGACCTCGAGCAGTACTTC. Translated, it gives CASSQQGFDLEQYF.

This clonotype appeared a few times. The chain uses TRBV6-1 and TRBJ1-2; D possibly corresponds to TRBD1 (6 bases). From germline, CDR1 is MNHNS and CDR2 SASEGT. Trimming shortened V by 6 bases and J by 0 bases, and 11 bases separated the two germline ends. The CDR3 loop spans 14 amino acids. The CDR3 spells CASSPGVSNYGYTF. The CDR3 DNA reads TGTGCCAGCAGCCCAGGGGTCTCTAACTATGGCTACACCTTC.

The sample holds a few counts of this clonotype. The chain couples TRBV6-2 or TRBV6-3 to TRBJ2-4; TRBD1 matches at 7 bases. V lost 7 bases and J lost 3; bases outside the gene matches: 9. Germline V gene lookup returns CDR1 MNHEY and CDR2 SVGEGT. The CDR3 consists of 15 residues. As DNA, the CDR3 is TGTGCCAGCACCGAAGACAGGGCCTACAAAAACATTCAGTACTTC. Translation gives CASTEDRAYKNIQYF.

This clonotype was counted a few times. The chain carries TRBV6-1 and TRBJ2-7; tentative D call: TRBD2 (5 bases). The V gene lost 3 bases and the J gene lost 7 bases, with 16 bases spanning the gap. The CDR3 is made up of 14 amino acids. The V gene's germline CDR1 is MNHNS and CDR2 SASEGT. CDR3 protein: CASSDPTARGEQYF. CDR3 coding DNA: TGTGCCAGCAGTGACCCAACAGCACGGGGAGAGCAGTACTTC.

The chain joins TRBV18 to TRBJ1-5, with no clear D. Per the germline V gene, CDR1 is KGHSH and CDR2 is LQKENI. This CDR3 is built from 14 residues. With 2 bases removed from V and 0 bases from J, the gap between germline ends came to 5 bases. The chain's CDR3 is CASSPANSNQPQHF. CDR3 nucleotides: TGTGCCAGCTCACCAGCTAATAGCAATCAGCCCCAGCATTTT.

This clonotype was counted between two and nine times. V and J are TRBV5-1 and TRBJ2-1; possibly TRBD1 for D (6 bases). V was pared by 4 bases and J by 8 bases, with 19 bases between. CDR1 SGHRS and CDR2 YFSETQ come from the germline V gene. The CDR3 runs to 15 residues. The CDR3 here is CASSLQGSGVDEQFF. CDR3 nucleotide sequence: TGCGCCAGCAGCCTACAGGGCTCGGGTGTGGATGAGCAGTTCTTC.

Only a few counts were recorded for this clonotype. The chain employs TRBV27 and TRBJ2-1; possibly TRBD2 for D (5 bases). This CDR3 region has 15 residues. V dropped 4 bases and J dropped 4 bases, with 14 bases sitting between them. Germline V gives CDR1 MNHEY, CDR2 SMNVEV (reference sequence). CDR3 sequence reads: CASSSTRNPYNEQFF. DNA of the CDR3: TGTGCCAGCAGTTCTACTAGAAACCCGTACAATGAGCAGTTCTTC.

This clonotype was observed a few times. The rearrangement uses TRBV11-2 and TRBJ2-1, with D possibly matching TRBD1 (5 bases). The germline V gene encodes CDR1 SGHAT and CDR2 FQNNGV. The CDR3 is 16 residues long. V was pared by 1 base and J by 0 bases, with 10 bases between. The CDR3 region is CASSLGTLSSYNEQFF. For the CDR3, the DNA is TGTGCCAGCAGCTTAGGGACACTTAGCTCCTACAATGAGCAGTTCTTC.

The chain employs TRBV11-3 and TRBJ1-3; D is possibly TRBD1 (5 bases). Trimming took 5 bases from V and 0 from J, leaving 11 bases between them. The CDR3 has 15 amino acids. Looked up from germline, CDR1 is SGHNT and CDR2 is YENEEA. DNA of the CDR3: TGTGCCAGCAGCGAACAGGCCATCTCTGGAAACACCATATATTTT. Translated: CASSEQAISGNTIYF.

The chain has TRBV11-2 and TRBJ2-5, with D hard to call. V was clipped by 5 bases and J by 1 base, with 11 bases between them. The CDR3 has 14 residues. Germline V gene data show CDR1 as SGHAT and CDR2 as FQNNGV. The DNA of the CDR3 is TGTGCCAGCAGCCAAGGGTGGGTCCAAGAGACCCAGTACTTC. Its translation is CASSQGWVQETQYF.

The genes are TRBV28 and TRBJ2-5; 8 nucleotides match TRBD1. CDR1 and CDR2 from the germline V gene are MDHEN and SYDVKM. V lost 2 bases to trimming and J lost 4 bases; unmatched junction nucleotides: 6. The CDR3 extends over 15 amino acids. CDR3 coding DNA: TGTGCCAGCAGTTTAGGACAGGGAGATGTAGAGACCCAGTACTTC. It encodes CASSLGQGDVETQYF. The whole variable domain, remainder taken from reference TRBV28 and TRBJ2-5, is DVKVTQSSRYLVKRTGEKVFLECVQDMDHENMFWYRQDPGLGLRLIYFSYDVKMKEKGDIPEGYSVSREKKERFSLILESASTNQTSMYLCASSLGQGDVETQYFGPGTRLLVL.

Only a few counts were recorded for this clonotype. The V gene is TRBV6-2 or TRBV6-3, the J gene TRBJ2-1; 9 positions match TRBD2. Trimming cost V 6 bases and J 8 bases; bases outside gene matches: 5. The CDR3 sequence is 13 residues long. Germline values: CDR1 MNHEY, CDR2 SVGEGT. The CDR3, as DNA: TGTGCCAGCAGAAATAGCGGGAGCGATGAGCAGTTCTTC. Translated: CASRNSGSDEQFF.

The sample holds a few counts of this clonotype. The chain joins TRBV7-9 to TRBJ2-1; tentatively, D is TRBD2 (6 bases). CDR3 size: 15 residues. Trimming removed 1 base at V and 3 bases at J, with 10 bases between. Looked up from germline, CDR1 is SEHNR and CDR2 is FQNEAQ (reference sequence). CDR3 region: CASSLEASVYNEQFF. As DNA, the CDR3 is TGTGCCAGCAGCTTAGAGGCTAGCGTCTACAATGAGCAGTTCTTC.

This clonotype was observed a few times. V gene TRBV29-1 combines with J gene TRBJ1-2; D remains unclear. The CDR3 is 13 amino acids. Deletions cut 0 bases from V and 7 bases from J, with 12 bases between. Per the germline V gene, CDR1 is SQVTM and CDR2 is ANQGSEA. The CDR3: CSVEEVLDVGYTF. The CDR3 DNA follows: TGCAGCGTTGAAGAGGTCTTGGACGTTGGCTACACCTTC.

The chain employs TRBV6-1 and TRBJ2-7, with a tentative D call TRBD2 (6 bases). The CDR3 is made up of 15 amino acids. Trimming took off 5 bases at V and 4 bases at J, with 18 bases between the two ends. The germline gives CDR1 MNHNS, CDR2 SASEGT. The CDR3 is CASSPSHGGGYEQYF. The CDR3 DNA sequence: TGTGCCAGCAGTCCGAGCCACGGGGGTGGATACGAGCAGTACTTC.

The chain has TRBV5-1 and TRBJ1-6; the D gene is possibly TRBD1 (5 bases). The ends were cut back, 7 bases at V and 7 bases at J, with 18 bases in the middle. The length of the CDR3 is 15 residues. Looked up from germline, CDR1 is SGHRS and CDR2 is YFSETQ. The CDR3 DNA is TGCGCCAGCGCAGTCCAGCAGGGAATCAATTCACCCCTCCACTTT. Translated, it gives CASAVQQGINSPLHF.